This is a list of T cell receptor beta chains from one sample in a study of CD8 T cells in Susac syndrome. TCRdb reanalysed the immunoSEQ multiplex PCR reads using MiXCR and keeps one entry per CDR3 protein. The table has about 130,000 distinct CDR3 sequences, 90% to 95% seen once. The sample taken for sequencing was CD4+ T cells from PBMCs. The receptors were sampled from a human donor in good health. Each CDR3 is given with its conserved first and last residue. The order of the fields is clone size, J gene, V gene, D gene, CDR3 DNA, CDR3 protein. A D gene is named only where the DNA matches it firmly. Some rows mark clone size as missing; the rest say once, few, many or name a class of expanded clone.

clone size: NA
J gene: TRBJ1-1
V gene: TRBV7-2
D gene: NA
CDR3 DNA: TGTGCCAGCAGCTTAGGCTCGGGCACTGAAGCTTTCTTT
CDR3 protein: CASSLGSGTEAFF

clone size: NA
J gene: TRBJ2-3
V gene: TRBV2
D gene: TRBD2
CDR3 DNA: TGTGCCAGCAATCAACTAGCGTCTGGAACAGATACGCAGTATTTT
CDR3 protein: CASNQLASGTDTQYF

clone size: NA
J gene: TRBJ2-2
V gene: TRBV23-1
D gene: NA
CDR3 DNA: TGCGCCACGCGGAGAGGAGCCGGGGAGCTGTTTTTT
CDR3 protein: CATRRGAGELFF

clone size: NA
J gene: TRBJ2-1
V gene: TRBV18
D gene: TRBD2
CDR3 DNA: TGTGCCAGCTCACCACCCGGGACTAGCGGGAGGCTCTACAATGAGCAGTTCTTC
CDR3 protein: CASSPPGTSGRLYNEQFF

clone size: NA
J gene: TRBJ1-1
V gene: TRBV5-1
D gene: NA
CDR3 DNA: TGCGCCAGCAGCTTGAGCGACGCCACTGAAGCTTTCTTT
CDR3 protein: CASSLSDATEAFF

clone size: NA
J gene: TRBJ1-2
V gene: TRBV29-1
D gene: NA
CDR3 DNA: TGCAGCGCCCAAGGGACACTAGGCTATGGCTACACCTTC
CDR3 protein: CSAQGTLGYGYTF

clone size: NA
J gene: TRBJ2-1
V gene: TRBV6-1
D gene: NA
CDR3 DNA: TGTGCCGCAGATGGGGCAGTCTCCTACAATGAGCAGTTCTTC
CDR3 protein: CAADGAVSYNEQFF

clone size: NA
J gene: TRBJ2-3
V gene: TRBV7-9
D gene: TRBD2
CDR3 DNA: TGTGCCAGCATCGGACTAGCGGGAGCAGGCACAGATACGCAGTATTTT
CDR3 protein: CASIGLAGAGTDTQYF

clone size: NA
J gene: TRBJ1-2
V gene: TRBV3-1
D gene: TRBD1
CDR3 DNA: TGTGCCAGCAGCCCGACAGGGGGATCGAACTATGGCTACACCTTC
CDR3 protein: CASSPTGGSNYGYTF

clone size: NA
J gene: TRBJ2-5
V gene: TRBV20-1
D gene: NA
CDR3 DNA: TGCAGTGCCCAGGGGACTTCCCAAAAAGAGACCCAGTACTTC
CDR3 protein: CSAQGTSQKETQYF

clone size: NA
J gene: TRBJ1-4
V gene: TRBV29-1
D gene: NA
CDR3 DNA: TGCAGCGTTAACGGGGACGCTAATGAAAAACTGTTTTTT
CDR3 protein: CSVNGDANEKLFF

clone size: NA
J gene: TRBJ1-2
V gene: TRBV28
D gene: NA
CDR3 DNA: TGTGCCAGCAGTTGGGGGATTGGTGGCTACACCTTC
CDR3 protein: CASSWGIGGYTF

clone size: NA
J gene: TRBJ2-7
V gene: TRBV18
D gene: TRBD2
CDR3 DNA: TGTGCCAGCTCACCACCGACTAGCGGGAACTACGAGCAGTACTTC
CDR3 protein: CASSPPTSGNYEQYF

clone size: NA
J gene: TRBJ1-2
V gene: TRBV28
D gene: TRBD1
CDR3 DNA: TGTGCCAGCCAGGGGGGGAACTATGGCTACACCTTC
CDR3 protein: CASQGGNYGYTF

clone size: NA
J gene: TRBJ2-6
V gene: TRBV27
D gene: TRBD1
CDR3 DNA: TGTGCCACCGCGAGGGGGCTAATTGGGGCCAACGTCCTGACTTTC
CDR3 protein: CATARGLIGANVLTF

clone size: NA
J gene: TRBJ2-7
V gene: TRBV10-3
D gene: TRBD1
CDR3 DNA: TGTGCCACCGGGCAGGGACAGGGCTCCTACGAGCAGTACTTC
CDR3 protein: CATGQGQGSYEQYF

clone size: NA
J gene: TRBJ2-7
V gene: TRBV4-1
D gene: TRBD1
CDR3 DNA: TGCGCCAGCAGCCAAGATGGTCGGCAGGGGGCCACCTACGAGCAGTACTTC
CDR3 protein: CASSQDGRQGATYEQYF

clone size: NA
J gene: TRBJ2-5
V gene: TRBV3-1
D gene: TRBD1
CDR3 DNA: TGTGCCAGCAGCCAAGATGGGACAGGGGTCGAGACCCAGTACTTC
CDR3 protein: CASSQDGTGVETQYF

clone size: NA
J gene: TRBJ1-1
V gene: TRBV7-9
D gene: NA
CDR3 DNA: TGTGCCAGCAGCGCCTCTAGCACTGAAGCTTTCTTT
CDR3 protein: CASSASSTEAFF

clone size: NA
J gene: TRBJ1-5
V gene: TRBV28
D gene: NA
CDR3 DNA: TGTGCCAGCAGTCCCCCCGGGGCACCCCGTAATCAGCCCCAGCATTTT
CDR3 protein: CASSPPGAPRNQPQHF

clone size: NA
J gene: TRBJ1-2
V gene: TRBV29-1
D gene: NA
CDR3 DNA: TGCAGCGTTGACAGGAACTATGGCTACACCTTC
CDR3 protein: CSVDRNYGYTF

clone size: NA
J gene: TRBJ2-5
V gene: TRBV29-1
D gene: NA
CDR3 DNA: TGCAGCGTTGAAGATCAGGGGGGGACCGCCGGGGGCGAGGAGACCCAGTACTTC
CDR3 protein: CSVEDQGGTAGGEETQYF

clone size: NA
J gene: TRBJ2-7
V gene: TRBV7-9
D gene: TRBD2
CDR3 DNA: TGTGCCAGCCGCTCAGGGACTAGCGGGGCCTACGAGCAGTACTTC
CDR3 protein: CASRSGTSGAYEQYF

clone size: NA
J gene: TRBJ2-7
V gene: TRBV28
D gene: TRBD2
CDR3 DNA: TGTGCCACCTACGCCCAACGCGGGAGCTCCTACGAGCAGTACTTC
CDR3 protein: CATYAQRGSSYEQYF

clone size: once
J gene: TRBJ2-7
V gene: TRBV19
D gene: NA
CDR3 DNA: TGTGCCAGTAGTATCGGCGGTTATAACTCCTACGAGCAGTACTTC
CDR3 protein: CASSIGGYNSYEQYF

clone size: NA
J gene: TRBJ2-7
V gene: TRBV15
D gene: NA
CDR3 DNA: TGTGCCACCAGCCGCAGAGACTACGAGCAGTACTTC
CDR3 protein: CATSRRDYEQYF

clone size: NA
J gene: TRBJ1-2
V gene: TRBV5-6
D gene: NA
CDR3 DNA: TGTGCCAGCAGCTTCGGCTCCAGAGGGGGCTACACCTTC
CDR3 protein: CASSFGSRGGYTF

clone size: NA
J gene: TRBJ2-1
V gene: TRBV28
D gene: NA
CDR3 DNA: TGTGCCAGCAGGGAGGGAATGGACTACAATGAGCAGTTCTTC
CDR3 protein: CASREGMDYNEQFF

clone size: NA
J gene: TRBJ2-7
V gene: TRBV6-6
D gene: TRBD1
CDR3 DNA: TGTGCCAGCAGGCTAGGACAGGGGGGGTCCGAGCAGTACTTC
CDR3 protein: CASRLGQGGSEQYF

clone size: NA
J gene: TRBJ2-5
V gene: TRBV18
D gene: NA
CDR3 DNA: TGTGCCAGCTCACGGACGCAGGGGTTTCCAGAGACCCAGTACTTC
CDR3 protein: CASSRTQGFPETQYF

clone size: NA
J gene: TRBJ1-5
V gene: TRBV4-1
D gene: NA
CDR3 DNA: TGCGCCAGCAGCCAAGAGGCTGACTCGTCCCAGCATTTT
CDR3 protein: CASSQEADSSQHF

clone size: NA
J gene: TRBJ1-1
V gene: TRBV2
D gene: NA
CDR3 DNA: TGTGCCAGCAGGTACAGCGGGGCTGAAGCTTTCTTT
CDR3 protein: CASRYSGAEAFF

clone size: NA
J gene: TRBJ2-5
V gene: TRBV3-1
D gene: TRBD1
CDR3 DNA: TGTGCCAGCGCCGGGACAGTTCAAGAGACCCAGTACTTC
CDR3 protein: CASAGTVQETQYF

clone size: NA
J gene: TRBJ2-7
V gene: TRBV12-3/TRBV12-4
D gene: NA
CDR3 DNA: TGTGCCAGCAGTTTAGTGGGGACCATCTCCTACGAGCAGTACTTC
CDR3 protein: CASSLVGTISYEQYF

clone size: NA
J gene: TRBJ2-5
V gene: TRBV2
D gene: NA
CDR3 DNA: TGTGCCAGCAGTGTTCCACAGGGTGGTCGAGAGACCCAGTACTTC
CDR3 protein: CASSVPQGGRETQYF

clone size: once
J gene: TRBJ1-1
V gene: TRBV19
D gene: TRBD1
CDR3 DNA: TGTGCCAGTAGCCATTATCCCGGGACAGGGGGCGAAACGGGTGAAGCTTTCTTT
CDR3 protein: CASSHYPGTGGETGEAFF

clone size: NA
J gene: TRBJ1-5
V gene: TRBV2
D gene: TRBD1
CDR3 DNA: TGTGCCAGCGGGCGAACAGGGGTTCCTCAGCCCCAGCATTTT
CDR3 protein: CASGRTGVPQPQHF

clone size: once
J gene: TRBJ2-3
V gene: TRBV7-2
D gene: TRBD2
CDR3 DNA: TGTGCCAGCAGCTTAGGCGGGAGCTCAGATACGCAGTATTTT
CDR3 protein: CASSLGGSSDTQYF

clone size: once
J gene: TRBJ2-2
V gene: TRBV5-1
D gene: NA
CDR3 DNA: TGCGCCAGCAGCTTATCACAGGGACGTCTCACCGGGGAGCTGTTTTTT
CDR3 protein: CASSLSQGRLTGELFF

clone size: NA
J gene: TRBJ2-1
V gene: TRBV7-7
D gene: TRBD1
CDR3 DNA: TGTGCTAGCAGCGCAGGGGGCGCGAAGTACAATGAGCAGTTCTTC
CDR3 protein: CASSAGGAKYNEQFF

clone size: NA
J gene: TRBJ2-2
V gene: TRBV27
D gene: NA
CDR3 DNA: TGTGCCAGCAGTTCTCCAGGGATCACCGGGGAGCTGTTTTTT
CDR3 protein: CASSSPGITGELFF

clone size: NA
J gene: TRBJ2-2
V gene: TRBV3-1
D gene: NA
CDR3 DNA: TGTGCCAGCAGTTGGGTCCTGAACACCGGGGAGCTGTTTTTT
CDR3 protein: CASSWVLNTGELFF

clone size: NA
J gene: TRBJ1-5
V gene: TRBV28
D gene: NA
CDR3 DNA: TGTGCCAGCAGCGTGGGGGGAGGAGGTCAGCCCCAGCATTTT
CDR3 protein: CASSVGGGGQPQHF

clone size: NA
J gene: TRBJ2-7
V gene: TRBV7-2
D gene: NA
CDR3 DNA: TGTGCCAGCAGCTCTCGGGGCCGGGGAGTCTACGAGCAGTACTTC
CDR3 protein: CASSSRGRGVYEQYF

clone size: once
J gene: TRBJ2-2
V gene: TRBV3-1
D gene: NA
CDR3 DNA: TGTGCCAGCAGCCAAGGGGCCAGCAGGGAACACACCGGGGAGCTGTTTTTT
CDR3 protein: CASSQGASREHTGELFF

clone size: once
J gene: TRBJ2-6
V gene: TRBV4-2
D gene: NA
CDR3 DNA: TGTGCCAGCAGCCAAGAGTTAGGCCGCTCTGGGGCCAACGTCCTGACTTTC
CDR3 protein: CASSQELGRSGANVLTF

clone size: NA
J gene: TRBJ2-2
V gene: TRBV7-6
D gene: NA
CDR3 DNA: TGTGCCAGCACCCCGGGACCAGGACAGAGCGGGGAGCTGTTTTTT
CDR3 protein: CASTPGPGQSGELFF

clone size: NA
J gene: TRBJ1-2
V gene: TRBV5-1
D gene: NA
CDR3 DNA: TGCGCCAGCAGCTTCTCAGGGGAGTCGAGCTATGGCTACACCTTC
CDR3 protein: CASSFSGESSYGYTF

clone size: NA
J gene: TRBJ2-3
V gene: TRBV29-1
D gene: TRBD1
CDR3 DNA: TGCAGCGCCTGGACAGGCCTTAGCACAGATACGCAGTATTTT
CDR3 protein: CSAWTGLSTDTQYF

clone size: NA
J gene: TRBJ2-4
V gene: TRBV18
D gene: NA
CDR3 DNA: TGTGCCAGCTCACCGCAGGGGTCGGCAGCCAAAAACATTCAGTACTTC
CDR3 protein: CASSPQGSAAKNIQYF

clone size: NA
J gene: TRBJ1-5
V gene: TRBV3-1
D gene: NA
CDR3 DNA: TGTGCCAGCAGCCCGGGGTCGGGGCACGGTCAGCCCCAGCATTTT
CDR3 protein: CASSPGSGHGQPQHF